These T cell receptor beta chains were read from a single sample in a study of blood T cell repertoires in COVID-19. Profiled with immunoSEQ multiplex PCR; TCRdb holds only in-frame clones, not every one. There are tens of thousands of clones in the sample; over 75% occur only once, and 14% lies in the top ten. The sequencing sample was made of peripheral blood. These receptors all come from a man between 65 and 85 years old with acute or convalescent COVID-19. Each CDR3 is given without its conserved first and last residue. Each record gives: J gene, V gene, CDR3 protein.

j_gene: TRBJ2-7
v_gene: TRBV19
CDR3aa: ATSALRSSYEQY

j_gene: TRBJ2-7
v_gene: TRBV18
CDR3aa: ASSSGSGTGINEQY

j_gene: TRBJ1-5
v_gene: TRBV27
CDR3aa: ASSPYRVHNQPQH

j_gene: TRBJ1-6
v_gene: TRBV5-3
CDR3aa: ARSLHQGSSYNSPLH

j_gene: TRBJ2-1
v_gene: TRBV12-3/TRBV12-4
CDR3aa: ASSLRGEQF

j_gene: TRBJ2-3
v_gene: TRBV3-1/TRBV3-2
CDR3aa: ASSHSTTRPDTQY

j_gene: TRBJ1-2
v_gene: TRBV18
CDR3aa: ASSPLPSGDNYGYT

j_gene: TRBJ1-4
v_gene: TRBV7-2
CDR3aa: ASSSDRGKATNEKLF

j_gene: TRBJ2-3
v_gene: TRBV27
CDR3aa: ASSLLAGGGDTQY

j_gene: TRBJ1-1
v_gene: TRBV2
CDR3aa: ASSASNTEAF

j_gene: TRBJ1-1
v_gene: TRBV9
CDR3aa: ASSDQPGGLAF

j_gene: TRBJ1-6
v_gene: TRBV6-2/TRBV6-3
CDR3aa: ASSYSGTGSSYNSPLH

j_gene: TRBJ1-1
v_gene: TRBV6-5
CDR3aa: ASSYSTGGTTEAF

j_gene: TRBJ1-6
v_gene: TRBV14
CDR3aa: ASSLGTANSPLH

j_gene: TRBJ1-2
v_gene: TRBV5-1
CDR3aa: ASSLTGTYGYT

j_gene: TRBJ2-1
v_gene: TRBV6-5
CDR3aa: ASSYSAREF

j_gene: TRBJ1-1
v_gene: TRBV7-9
CDR3aa: ASSRPEQRRDTEAF

j_gene: TRBJ2-7
v_gene: TRBV25-1
CDR3aa: ASSALAGAGEQY

j_gene: TRBJ1-1
v_gene: TRBV19
CDR3aa: ASSITGGTEAF

j_gene: TRBJ2-1
v_gene: TRBV7-9
CDR3aa: ASSSTWGASSYNEQF

j_gene: TRBJ2-1
v_gene: TRBV7-8
CDR3aa: ASSSYSPNEQF

j_gene: TRBJ1-6
v_gene: TRBV19
CDR3aa: ASWSGSSYNSPLH

j_gene: TRBJ1-2
v_gene: TRBV4-3
CDR3aa: ASSQNRAYGYT

j_gene: TRBJ2-5
v_gene: TRBV19
CDR3aa: ASTPGQYQETQY

j_gene: TRBJ2-3
v_gene: TRBV6-5
CDR3aa: AQAGDTQY

j_gene: TRBJ2-5
v_gene: TRBV4-3
CDR3aa: ASSQTQQGGETQY

j_gene: TRBJ2-7
v_gene: TRBV15
CDR3aa: ATSNLPADVSYEQY

j_gene: TRBJ2-5
v_gene: TRBV6-5
CDR3aa: ASRVTQETQY

j_gene: TRBJ1-1
v_gene: TRBV5-6
CDR3aa: ASSLGQGAAEAF

j_gene: TRBJ2-1
v_gene: TRBV7-6
CDR3aa: ASSLEPSGYNEQF

j_gene: TRBJ2-1
v_gene: TRBV4-3
CDR3aa: ASSREGTGGLNEQF

j_gene: TRBJ2-3
v_gene: TRBV7-2
CDR3aa: ASSRGTRGITDTQY

j_gene: TRBJ2-7
v_gene: TRBV7-8
CDR3aa: ASSRLGGDATYEQY

j_gene: TRBJ2-4
v_gene: TRBV5-1
CDR3aa: ASSLELAGAKNIQY

j_gene: TRBJ2-5
v_gene: TRBV7-8
CDR3aa: ASSLLETQY

j_gene: TRBJ1-1
v_gene: TRBV5-4
CDR3aa: ASSPFDRVTEAF

j_gene: TRBJ2-5
v_gene: TRBV7-2
CDR3aa: ASSLTRAETQY

j_gene: TRBJ1-2
v_gene: TRBV7-2
CDR3aa: ASSPKGDSNYGYT

j_gene: TRBJ1-5
v_gene: TRBV6-4
CDR3aa: ASSDSPGHNQPQH

j_gene: TRBJ2-2
v_gene: TRBV18
CDR3aa: ASSPSGSTGELF

j_gene: TRBJ2-1
v_gene: TRBV5-1
CDR3aa: ASSLGGDSYNEQF

j_gene: TRBJ1-2
v_gene: TRBV28
CDR3aa: ASTSGGDNYGYT

j_gene: TRBJ2-6
v_gene: TRBV19
CDR3aa: ASSPLEGAGANVLT

j_gene: TRBJ2-3
v_gene: TRBV7-2
CDR3aa: ASSSEVPDTQY

j_gene: TRBJ1-5
v_gene: TRBV3-1/TRBV3-2
CDR3aa: ASSPPPGTAGNQPQH

j_gene: TRBJ1-2
v_gene: TRBV4-3
CDR3aa: ASSQALLEGGYT

j_gene: TRBJ1-4
v_gene: TRBV21-1
CDR3aa: ASGDRGPEKLF

j_gene: TRBJ1-5
v_gene: TRBV19
CDR3aa: ATGPRGGNQPQH

j_gene: TRBJ2-5
v_gene: TRBV7-9
CDR3aa: ASSQRQGETQY

j_gene: TRBJ2-3
v_gene: TRBV2
CDR3aa: ASTPSGSRADTQY

j_gene: TRBJ2-5
v_gene: TRBV7-2
CDR3aa: ASSFAGGRETQY

j_gene: TRBJ2-7
v_gene: TRBV24-1
CDR3aa: ATSDGTVYEQY

j_gene: TRBJ1-4
v_gene: TRBV18
CDR3aa: ASSRGETEKLF

j_gene: TRBJ1-1
v_gene: TRBV12-3/TRBV12-4
CDR3aa: ASSSRITTEAF

j_gene: TRBJ1-5
v_gene: TRBV12-3/TRBV12-4
CDR3aa: ASSLLEEQPQH

j_gene: TRBJ2-5
v_gene: TRBV18
CDR3aa: ASSPDGVRAQY

j_gene: TRBJ1-1
v_gene: TRBV11-2
CDR3aa: ASSSLSSAF

j_gene: TRBJ1-2
v_gene: TRBV2
CDR3aa: ASSVGQGNYGYT

j_gene: TRBJ2-2
v_gene: TRBV11-2
CDR3aa: ASSLGSWNTGELF